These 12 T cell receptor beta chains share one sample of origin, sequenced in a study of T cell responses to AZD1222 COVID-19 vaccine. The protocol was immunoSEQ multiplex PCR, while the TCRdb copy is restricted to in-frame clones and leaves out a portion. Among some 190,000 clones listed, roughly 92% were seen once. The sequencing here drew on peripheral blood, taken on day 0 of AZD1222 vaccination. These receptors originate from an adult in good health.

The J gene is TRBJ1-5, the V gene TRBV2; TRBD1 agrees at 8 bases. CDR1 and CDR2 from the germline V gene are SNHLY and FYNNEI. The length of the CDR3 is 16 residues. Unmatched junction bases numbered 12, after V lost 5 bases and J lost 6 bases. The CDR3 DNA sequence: TGTGCCAGCAGTACCCGGGGCAGGGGGCGAGGTCAGCCCCAGCATTTT. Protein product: CASSTRGRGRGQPQHF. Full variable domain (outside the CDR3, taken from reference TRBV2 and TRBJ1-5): EPEVTQTPSHQVTQMGQEVILRCVPISNHLYFYWYRQILGQKVEFLVSFYNNEISEKSEIFDDQFSVERPDGSNFTLKIRSTKLEDSAMYFCASSTRGRGRGQPQHFGDGTRLSIL.

CDR3 coding DNA: TGTGCCAGCAGCCCAGCCGGCTCTCTCACCCCCATGAACACTGAAGCTTTCTTT. Amino acids: CASSPAGSLTPMNTEAFF. V is TRBV11-2 and J is TRBJ1-1; the D is unclear. Germline values: CDR1 SGHAT, CDR2 FQNNGV. The CDR3 has 18 residues. With 5 bases removed from V and 0 bases from J, the gap between germline ends came to 22 bases.

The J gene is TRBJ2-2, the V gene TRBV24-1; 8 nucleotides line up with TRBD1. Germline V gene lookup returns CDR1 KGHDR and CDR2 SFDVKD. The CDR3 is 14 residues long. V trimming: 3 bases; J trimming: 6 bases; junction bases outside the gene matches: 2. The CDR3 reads CATSDPRGPGELFF. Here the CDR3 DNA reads TGTGCCACCAGTGATCCCAGGGGGCCCGGGGAGCTGTTTTTT.

CDR3 in amino acids: CASSPFGGEETQYF. The DNA for the CDR3 is TGTGCCAGCAGCCCCTTCGGTGGGGAGGAGACCCAGTACTTC. V and J are TRBV7-3 and TRBJ2-5; a possible D gene is TRBD2 (5 bases). The germline CDR1 and CDR2 sequences are SGHTA and FQGTGA. Trimming cost V 5 bases and J 5 bases, with 15 bases left between them. The CDR3 is 14 residues long.

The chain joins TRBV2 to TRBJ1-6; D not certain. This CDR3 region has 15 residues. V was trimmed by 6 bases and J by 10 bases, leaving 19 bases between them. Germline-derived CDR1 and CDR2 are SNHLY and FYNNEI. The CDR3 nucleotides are TGTGCCAGCAGAAAAGAGGCCAGCCGAGGATCACCCCTCCACTTT. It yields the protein CASRKEASRGSPLHF. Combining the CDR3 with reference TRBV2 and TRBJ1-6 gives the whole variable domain EPEVTQTPSHQVTQMGQEVILRCVPISNHLYFYWYRQILGQKVEFLVSFYNNEISEKSEIFDDQFSVERPDGSNFTLKIRSTKLEDSAMYFCASRKEASRGSPLHFGNGTRLTVT.

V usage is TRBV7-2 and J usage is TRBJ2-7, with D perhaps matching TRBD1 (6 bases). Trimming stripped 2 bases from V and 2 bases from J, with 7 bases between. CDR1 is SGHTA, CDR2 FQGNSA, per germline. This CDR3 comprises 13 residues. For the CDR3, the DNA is TGTGCCAGCAGCTTACCAGGGGCCTACGAGCAGTACTTC. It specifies CASSLPGAYEQYF. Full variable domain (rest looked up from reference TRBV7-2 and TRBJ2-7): GAGVSQSPSNKVTEKGKDVELRCDPISGHTALYWYRQSLGQGLEFLIYFQGNSAPDKSGLPSDRFSAERTGGSVSTLTIQRTQQEDSAVYLCASSLPGAYEQYFGPGTRLTVT.

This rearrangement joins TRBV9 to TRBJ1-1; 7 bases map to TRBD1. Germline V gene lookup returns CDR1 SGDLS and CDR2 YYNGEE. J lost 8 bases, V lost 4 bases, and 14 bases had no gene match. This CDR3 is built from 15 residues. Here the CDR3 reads CASSPSPRGELEAFF. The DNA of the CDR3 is TGTGCCAGCAGCCCCAGTCCCAGGGGGGAACTAGAAGCTTTCTTT.

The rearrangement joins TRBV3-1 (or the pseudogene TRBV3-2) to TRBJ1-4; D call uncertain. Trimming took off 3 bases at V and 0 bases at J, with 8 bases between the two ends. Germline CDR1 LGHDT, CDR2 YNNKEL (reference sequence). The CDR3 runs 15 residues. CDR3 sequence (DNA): TGTGCCAGCAGCCACCGGGTCACAACTAATGAAAAACTGTTTTTT. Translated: CASSHRVTTNEKLFF.

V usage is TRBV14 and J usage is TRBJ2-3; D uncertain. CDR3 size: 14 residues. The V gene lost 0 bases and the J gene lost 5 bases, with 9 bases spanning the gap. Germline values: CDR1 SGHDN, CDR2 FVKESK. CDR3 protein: CASSQDMRVDTQYF. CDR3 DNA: TGTGCCAGCAGCCAAGACATGAGAGTAGATACGCAGTATTTT. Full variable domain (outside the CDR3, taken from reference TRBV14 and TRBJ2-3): EAGVTQFPSHSVIEKGQTVTLRCDPISGHDNLYWYRRVMGKEIKFLLHFVKESKQDESGMPNNRFLAERTGGTYSTLKVQPAELEDSGVYFCASSQDMRVDTQYFGPGTRLTVL.

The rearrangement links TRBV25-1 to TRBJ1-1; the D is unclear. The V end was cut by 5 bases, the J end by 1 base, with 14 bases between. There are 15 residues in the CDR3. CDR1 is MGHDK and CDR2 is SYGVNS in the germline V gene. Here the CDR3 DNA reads TGTGCCAGCAGTAGCCGGGGAACCCAGAACACTGAAGCTTTCTTT. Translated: CASSSRGTQNTEAFF.

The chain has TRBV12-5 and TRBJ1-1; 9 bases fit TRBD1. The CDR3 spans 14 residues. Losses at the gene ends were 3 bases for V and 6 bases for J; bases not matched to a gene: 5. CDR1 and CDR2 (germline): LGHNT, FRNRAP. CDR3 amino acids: CASGFGTGFSEAFF. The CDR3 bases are TGTGCTAGTGGTTTCGGGACAGGGTTTTCTGAAGCTTTCTTT.

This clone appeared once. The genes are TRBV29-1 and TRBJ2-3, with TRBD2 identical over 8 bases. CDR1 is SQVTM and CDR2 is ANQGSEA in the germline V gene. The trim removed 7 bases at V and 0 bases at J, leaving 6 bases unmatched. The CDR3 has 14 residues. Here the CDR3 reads CSAEASGSTDTQYF. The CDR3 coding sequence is TGCAGCGCGGAGGCTAGCGGGAGCACAGATACGCAGTATTTT.